The TCR beta chain under discussion was sequenced for a study of T cells in Graves' hyperthyroidism and ophthalmopathy. This clonotype appeared many times. Its target is not known. This CDR3 has 17 amino acids. V was cut by 2 bases and J by 5 bases, with 18 bases left in between. In germline, CDR1 is SGHTA, CDR2 FQGNSA. RNA transcripts provided the source from which TCR beta CDR3 regions were amplified. A first-round RT-PCR of the TCR CDR3 used the HTBI primer set. TCRdb reprocessed the multiplex PCR reads via MiXCR and lists one record per CDR3 protein. The sample contains 360,000 or so distinct CDR3 sequences, 15% to 20% of which appear only once. PBMCs were obtained from 9 to 10 ml fresh peripheral blood. The study, taken as a whole, reports: Blood held most thyroid clonotypes expanded above 0.001 frequency. Ophthalmopathy, which appeared later, was predicted by the model a median 6.5 months before onset.

Sequenced sample: blood. The chain links TRBV7-2 to TRBJ2-2; D is unresolved. The sequence derives from a woman aged 40 to 49 with Graves' ophthalmopathy. CDR3 residues: CASSLSQYPSRTGELFF. In nucleotides, the CDR3 is TGTGCCAGCAGCTTATCACAATACCCGAGCAGGACCGGGGAGCTGTTTTTT.